Below, 27 T cell receptor beta chains from the same sample are listed, as sequenced in a study of CD8 T cells in ankylosing spondylitis. In TCRdb, the 5' RACE reads were re-called with MiXCR into one record per CDR3 protein. This sample has about 340,000 distinct CDR3 sequences, with around 15% found just once. Material for sequencing was blood, either unsorted or a sorted T cell fraction (not recorded which). Every receptor here comes from a male donor with ankylosing spondylitis or in good health (not recorded which).

This clonotype showed up many times. V and J are TRBV29-1 and TRBJ2-1, with TRBD1 identical over 9 bases. Germline assignment: CDR1 SQVTM and CDR2 ANQGSEA. CDR3 length equals 16 residues. The J segment lost 7 bases and the V segment lost 1 base, leaving 11 bases of the junction unmatched. The CDR3 region is CSVEGTDRGRRNEQFF. The CDR3 nucleotides are TGCAGCGTTGAAGGGACCGACAGGGGGAGAAGGAATGAGCAGTTCTTC.

This clonotype was seen ten or more times. The rearrangement joins TRBV29-1 to TRBJ1-1, with 7 bases matching TRBD1. The V gene end was trimmed by 4 bases and the J gene end by 5 bases; junction bases not matched to a gene: 4. The CDR3 is 12 residues long. CDR1 SQVTM and CDR2 ANQGSEA come from the germline V gene. The CDR3 nucleotides are TGCAGCGTTGGACAGGGAGATACTGAAGCTTTCTTT. Translation: CSVGQGDTEAFF.

The chain has TRBV20-1 and TRBJ2-3, with 11 bases identical to TRBD2. J gave up 4 bases and V 2 bases, and 14 bases lay outside the gene matches. This CDR3 comprises 18 residues. Germline CDR1 reads DFQATT; CDR2 reads SNEGSKA (reference sequence). In DNA, the CDR3 is TGCAGTGCTAGAAGTCTAGCGGGGGGCAATTTCCCGCCAGATACGCAGTATTTT. This translates into CSARSLAGGNFPPDTQYF.

The chain recombines TRBV6-1 with TRBJ2-3; 11 bases are shared with TRBD2. Germline V gene lookup returns CDR1 MNHNS and CDR2 SASEGT. The CDR3 consists of 16 residues. With V trimmed by 4 bases and J by 2 bases, 5 bases remained unmatched. CDR3 sequence: CASSAQTSGATDTQYF. In DNA form, the CDR3 reads TGTGCCAGCAGTGCCCAGACTAGCGGGGCCACAGATACGCAGTATTTT.

The DNA for the CDR3 is TGCGCCAGCAGCTTGGACGGGAGTAGCAATCAGCCCCAGCATTTT. Translating gives CASSLDGSSNQPQHF. The chain couples TRBV5-1 to TRBJ1-5, with no clear D. The V gene's germline CDR1 is SGHRS and CDR2 YFSETQ. The CDR3 has 15 residues. Trimming shortened V by 0 bases and J by 0 bases, and 7 bases separated the two germline ends. The whole variable domain, filled in from reference TRBV5-1 and TRBJ1-5, reads KAGVTQTPRYLIKTRGQQVTLSCSPISGHRSVSWYQQTPGQGLQFLFEYFSETQRNKGNFPGRFSGRQFSNSRSEMNVSTLELGDSALYLCASSLDGSSNQPQHFGDGTRLSIL.

This sequence joins TRBV5-1 and TRBJ1-1; D is uncertain. The CDR3 runs 13 residues. Trimming stripped 7 bases from V and 1 base from J, with 11 bases between. Germline-derived CDR1 and CDR2 are SGHRS and YFSETQ. This CDR3 is CASVGSGNTEAFF. As DNA, the CDR3 is TGCGCCAGCGTCGGCAGCGGGAACACTGAAGCTTTCTTT.

The J gene is TRBJ2-1, the V gene TRBV30; D is unclear. Germline loops: CDR1 GTSNPN, CDR2 SVGIG (reference sequence). V dropped 3 bases and J dropped 3 bases, with 6 bases sitting between them. The CDR3 totals 12 residues. The CDR3 DNA sequence: TGTGCCTGGAGCCTAGACTACAATGAGCAGTTCTTC. Its translation is CAWSLDYNEQFF.

This clonotype was detected a few times. V is TRBV14 and J is TRBJ2-2; D not certain. This CDR3 is built from 16 residues. From germline, CDR1 is SGHDN and CDR2 FVKESK. Trimming left V 6 bases short and J 6 bases short, with 20 bases between. The CDR3 bases are TGTGCCAGCAGTAAAGATACCGGGTCACTATCCGGGGAGCTGTTTTTT. Its translation is CASSKDTGSLSGELFF.

The gene calls are TRBV20-1 and TRBJ2-1; 7 nucleotides line up with TRBD1. V shed 1 base, J shed 9 bases, and the junction held 3 bases outside the gene matches. Germline V gene data show CDR1 as DFQATT and CDR2 as SNEGSKA (reference sequence). The CDR3 loop spans 12 amino acids. The CDR3 bases are TGCAGTGCTAGAGTTGACAGGGTTGAGCAGTTCTTC. Its protein is CSARVDRVEQFF.

This clonotype was observed at least ten times. The V gene is TRBV24-1, the J gene TRBJ1-5; D is unresolved. V lost 4 bases and J 4 bases, leaving 10 bases between the germline ends. Germline lookup yields CDR1 KGHDR and CDR2 SFDVKD. The CDR3 runs 14 residues. CDR3 amino acids: CATSDPLSNQPQHF. The CDR3 DNA sequence: TGTGCCACCAGTGACCCCCTGTCTAATCAGCCCCAGCATTTT.

In its sample, this clonotype was seen a few times. The chain has TRBV5-1 and TRBJ1-2, with 12 bases fitting TRBD1. Germline trimming cut 3 bases from V and 7 bases from J; bases unmatched to any gene: 10. This CDR3 region has 16 residues. The germline V gene has CDR1 SGHRS and CDR2 YFSETQ. The CDR3 loop reads CASSSQPGQGAGGYTF. CDR3 nucleotide sequence: TGCGCCAGCAGCTCCCAGCCGGGACAGGGGGCTGGTGGCTACACCTTC. The full variable domain, its missing parts supplied by reference TRBV5-1 and TRBJ1-2, is KAGVTQTPRYLIKTRGQQVTLSCSPISGHRSVSWYQQTPGQGLQFLFEYFSETQRNKGNFPGRFSGRQFSNSRSEMNVSTLELGDSALYLCASSSQPGQGAGGYTFGSGTRLTVV.

In its sample, this clonotype was seen a few times. The chain carries TRBV7-6 and TRBJ1-1; 8 bases fit TRBD1. CDR1 is SGHVS, CDR2 FNYEAQ, per germline. V was clipped by 5 bases and J by 1 base; unmatched bases: 6. The CDR3 has 15 amino acids. DNA for the CDR3: TGTGCCAGCAGCGCCTGGGGACAGGCGAACACTGAAGCTTTCTTT. Translating gives CASSAWGQANTEAFF.

This clonotype has a count of ten or more. The genes are TRBV10-3 and TRBJ2-3, with TRBD1 matching over 7 bases. In germline, CDR1 is ENHRY, CDR2 SYGVKD. The trim removed 6 bases at V and 1 base at J, leaving 4 bases unmatched. The CDR3 spans 14 residues. CDR3 DNA: TGTGCCATCAGACCCGGGACAGGCACAGATACGCAGTATTTT. This gives the protein CAIRPGTGTDTQYF.

CDR3 in amino acids: CASSLLGGTVQETQYF. The DNA for the CDR3 is TGCGCCAGCAGCCTTCTAGGGGGGACAGTGCAAGAGACCCAGTACTTC. V gene TRBV4-1 combines with J gene TRBJ2-5; tentatively, D is TRBD1 (7 bases). The CDR3 has 16 amino acids. The germline CDR1 and CDR2 sequences are MGHRA and YSYEKL. Trimming took off 4 bases at V and 2 bases at J, with 17 bases between the two ends.

This clonotype was seen ten or more times. The gene calls are TRBV12-3 or TRBV12-4 and TRBJ1-2; D is ambiguous. The CDR3 has 15 amino acids. V lost 3 bases, J lost 4 bases, and 15 bases lay in between. The CDR3: CASSFGGGTGYGYTF. Written as DNA, the CDR3 is TGTGCCAGCAGTTTTGGTGGTGGTACTGGCTATGGCTACACCTTC.

Note on this clonotype: A read error may produce the germline difference seen at one junction end. The V call is TRBV12-3 or TRBV12-4, the J call TRBJ2-6; the D call may be TRBD1 or TRBD2 (7 bases each). This CDR3 region has 14 residues. DNA of the CDR3: TGTGCCAGCAGCTCCGCAGGGGGGGACAACGTCCTGACTTTC. This translates into CASSSAGGDNVLTF.

This clonotype was observed many times. This chain connects TRBV12-3 or TRBV12-4 to TRBJ2-2; perhaps TRBD2 as D (6 bases). The CDR3 contains 15 residues. V was clipped by 7 bases and J by 5 bases, with 17 bases between them. CDR3 amino acids: CASNLGLLRTGELFF. Written as DNA, the CDR3 is TGTGCCAGCAACCTGGGACTCCTCAGGACCGGGGAGCTGTTTTTT.

The gene calls are TRBV2 and TRBJ1-3; 8 bases fit TRBD1. This CDR3 region has 16 residues. Germline V gene sequence: CDR1 SNHLY, CDR2 FYNNEI. Trimming removed 6 bases from V and 1 base from J; junction bases left unmatched: 8. The CDR3 here is CASRPGQVLSGNTIYF. DNA for the CDR3: TGTGCCAGCAGACCGGGACAGGTGCTTTCTGGAAACACCATATATTTT.

This clonotype appeared a few times. The chain couples TRBV11-2 to TRBJ2-5; D remains ambiguous. The germline gives CDR1 SGHAT, CDR2 FQNNGV. Between the trimmed V and J ends, which lost 4 bases and 1 base, there was a span of 13 bases. CDR3 length equals 15 residues. The CDR3 DNA is TGTGCCAGCAGCTATCCCGGGTTTGTCCAAGAGACCCAGTACTTC. Protein: CASSYPGFVQETQYF.

This rearrangement joins TRBV12-3 or TRBV12-4 to TRBJ2-7; 8 nucleotides line up with TRBD1. The junction had 4 bases not matched to a gene; V was cut back by 6 bases and J by 3 bases. The CDR3 loop spans 13 amino acids. The CDR3: CASRAGTGYEQYF. For the CDR3, the DNA is TGTGCCAGCAGGGCCGGGACAGGCTACGAGCAGTACTTC.

This clonotype turned up a few times. The chain links TRBV20-1 to TRBJ1-1, with D perhaps matching TRBD1 (5 bases). From germline, CDR1 is DFQATT and CDR2 SNEGSKA (reference sequence). The V end lost 6 bases, the J end lost 1 base, and 9 bases lay between the germline ends. The CDR3 has 12 amino acids. In DNA form, the CDR3 reads TGCAGTGCGGCTGGGGGGAACACTGAAGCTTTCTTT. It translates to CSAAGGNTEAFF.

The gene calls are TRBV5-1 and TRBJ2-7; the match to TRBD1 covers 7 bases. Unmatched junction bases numbered 16, after V lost 5 bases and J lost 5 bases. The CDR3 covers 16 residues. Germline CDR1 is SGHRS and CDR2 is YFSETQ. As DNA, the CDR3 is TGCGCCAGCAGTCTCCTCTCACCGGGACAGCAGGACGAGCAGTACTTC. This encodes CASSLLSPGQQDEQYF.

The rearrangement uses TRBV18 and TRBJ1-4; D call uncertain. With 3 bases removed from V and 4 bases from J, the gap between germline ends came to 12 bases. CDR3 length equals 15 residues. CDR1 and CDR2 (germline): KGHSH, LQKENI. The CDR3 nucleotides are TGTGCCAGCTCACCTTCGCCAGGCGGTAATGAAAAACTGTTTTTT. It is translated as CASSPSPGGNEKLFF.

This clonotype was seen a handful of times. The chain employs TRBV7-6 and TRBJ2-7, with 10 bases lining up with TRBD2. The V segment lost 4 bases and the J segment 6 bases; nucleotides outside the gene matches: 9. This CDR3 is built from 15 residues. Germline-derived CDR1 and CDR2 are SGHVS and FNYEAQ. CDR3 loop: CASSSFSGRYLEQYF. The CDR3 nucleotides are TGTGCCAGCAGCTCTTTTAGCGGGAGGTACCTCGAGCAGTACTTC.

The rearrangement uses TRBV5-1 and TRBJ2-3; 10 bases fit TRBD1. Germline trimming cut 3 bases from V and 5 bases from J; bases unmatched to any gene: 3. Looked up from germline, CDR1 is SGHRS and CDR2 is YFSETQ. The length of the CDR3 is 14 residues. CDR3 DNA sequence: TGCGCCAGCAGCTACGGACAGGGGGGAGATACGCAGTATTTT. As protein: CASSYGQGGDTQYF.

This chain links TRBV10-3 with TRBJ2-7; D tentatively fits TRBD1 or TRBD2 (5 bases each). This CDR3 has 14 amino acids. Trimming stripped 4 bases from V and 6 bases from J, with 16 bases between. CDR1 and CDR2 from the germline V gene are ENHRY and SYGVKD. The CDR3 DNA reads TGTGCCATCAGTGGGGACCTCGGATACCCCGAGCAGTACTTC. Protein: CAISGDLGYPEQYF.

This clonotype showed up many times. This chain uses TRBV10-3 with TRBJ1-2; possible D gene TRBD1, 5 bases. V lost 6 bases and J 8 bases, leaving 16 bases between the germline ends. This CDR3 contains 13 residues. CDR1 is ENHRY and CDR2 is SYGVKD in the germline V gene. The CDR3: CAISADSLRGYTF. Here the CDR3 DNA reads TGTGCCATCAGCGCTGACAGCTTAAGGGGCTACACCTTC.